This is a list of T cell receptor beta chains from one sample in a study of breast tumors, draining lymph nodes, adjacent tissues. TCRdb processed the multiplex PCR reads anew with MiXCR; each CDR3 protein has one entry. The sample has 66,000 or so distinct CDR3 sequences, less than 50% seen once. Sequenced input: breast tumor tissue. The receptors come from a female donor with breast cancer. Some clones in this sample may be carry-over from other donors' samples. Each CDR3 is given with its conserved first and last residue. The D gene is left open where the match is weak. Only some rows state a clone size, as once, few, many or a class for expanded clones.

J gene	CDR3 length	D gene	clone size	V gene	CDR3 protein	CDR3 DNA
TRBJ1-6	14	-	-	TRBV7-9	CASSRGLGNSPLHF	TGTGCCAGCAGCCGGGGACTAGGGAATTCACCCCTCCACTTT
TRBJ2-5	18	-	-	TRBV5-6	CASSNAGGWTGAKETQYF	TGTGCCAGCAGCAATGCGGGGGGATGGACAGGGGCGAAAGAGACCCAGTACTTC
TRBJ2-7	14	TRBD2	many	TRBV5-5	CASYLTGGFLEQYF	TGTGCCAGCTACTTAACGGGGGGTTTCTTAGAGCAGTACTTC
TRBJ1-2	14	-	many	TRBV5-1	CASSLSSNNYGYTF	TGCGCCAGCAGCTTAAGTAGCAATAACTATGGCTACACCTTC
TRBJ1-5	14	-	many	TRBV24-1	CATPAGGSNQPQHF	TGTGCCACCCCGGCGGGGGGAAGCAATCAGCCCCAGCATTTT
TRBJ1-2	12	-	many	TRBV25-1	CASSEWDGSYTF	TGTGCCAGCAGTGAATGGGACGGAAGCTACACCTTC
TRBJ2-3	14	-	-	TRBV12-3/TRBV12-4	CASSLSRSTDTQYF	TGTGCCAGCAGCCTATCCAGGAGCACAGATACGCAGTATTTT
TRBJ2-1	19	-	many	TRBV11-3	CASSPRAGSGEGHSSEQFF	TGTGCCAGCAGCCCGCGGGCCGGCTCGGGGGAGGGACACAGTAGTGAGCAGTTCTTC
TRBJ2-5	15	TRBD1	many	TRBV19	CAIEPQGALGETQYF	TGTGCCATCGAGCCACAGGGGGCGCTGGGGGAGACCCAGTACTTC
TRBJ1-4	15	TRBD1	few	TRBV25-1	CASSDGTGQNEKLFF	TGTGCCAGCAGTGATGGGACAGGTCAAAATGAAAAACTGTTTTTT
TRBJ1-1	19	TRBD1	-	TRBV4-2	CASSQDSGQGALGNTEAFF	TGTGCCAGCAGCCAAGATTCAGGACAGGGGGCCTTAGGGAACACTGAAGCTTTCTTT
TRBJ2-2	15	TRBD1	-	TRBV2	CAIGQGAGNTGELFF	TGTGCCATAGGACAGGGAGCTGGAAACACCGGGGAGCTGTTTTTT
TRBJ1-2	15	TRBD1	-	TRBV6-2/TRBV6-3	CASTFNRGFNYGYTF	TGTGCCAGCACGTTTAACAGGGGTTTTAACTATGGCTACACCTTC
TRBJ2-3	14	-	many	TRBV19	CASSRVGGTDTQYF	TGTGCCAGTAGTAGGGTGGGGGGCACAGATACGCAGTATTTT
TRBJ2-2	16	-	-	TRBV19	CASSRVGRQNTGELFF	TGTGCCAGTAGTAGGGTGGGACGGCAGAACACCGGGGAGCTGTTTTTT
TRBJ1-6	15	TRBD1	many	TRBV18	CASSPMRGPNSPLHF	TGTGCCAGCTCACCAATGAGGGGGCCTAATTCACCCCTCCACTTT
TRBJ1-6	17	TRBD1	-	TRBV19	CASSPLAGGGRNSPLHF	TGTGCCAGTAGTCCCCTTGCAGGGGGCGGGAGGAATTCACCCCTCCACTTT
TRBJ2-7	16	-	many	TRBV6-5	CASSSNTGASSYEQYF	TGTGCCAGCAGCTCGAACACGGGGGCCAGCTCCTACGAGCAGTACTTC